This TCR beta chain was found in a study of cytomegalovirus exposure and HLA in healthy donors. Study conclusions and caveats: Most observed TCR sequences were rare, whereas some public TCRs were detected in many donors.

The donors were in the approximately 130-subject validation cohort, distinct from the roughly 600-subject first cohort. To note about this clone: Its cognate antigen is unknown.

Data came from immunoSEQ multiplex PCR; TCRdb stores just in-frame clones and leaves some out. This sample has under 95,000 clones; over 85% occur once, and the top ten carry around 2.1%. Between the trimmed V and J ends, which lost 4 bases and 1 base, there was a span of 12 bases. CDR3 size: 15 residues. Germline CDR1 SGHKS, CDR2 YYEKEE (reference sequence). This clonotype was obtained from a woman younger than 30 in good health and CMV-seronegative. V usage is TRBV5-5 and J usage is TRBJ2-1; possible D gene TRBD1, 6 bases. Sequencing was done on a sample of PBMCs. Written as DNA, the CDR3 is TGTGCCAGCAGCCGGCCGACAGGATCCTACAATGAGCAGTTCTTC. Its translation is CASSRPTGSYNEQFF.